These 20 T cell receptor beta chains were all obtained from the same sample, sequenced in a study of early stage breast cancer tumors. The assay was immunoSEQ multiplex PCR, and TCRdb's table has in-frame clones only and misses some. The data hold about 6,500 clones, with around 69% observed a single time. The sequenced material came from normal breast tissue next to the tumor. All receptors derive from a person aged 50-59 years with breast cancer.

In DNA form, the CDR3 reads TGTGCCAGCAGTCGAGAGGAGGGGGCGGCGACGCAGTATTTT. Translated: CASSREEGAATQYF. The chain couples TRBV7-9 to TRBJ2-3; D perhaps matches TRBD1 (7 bases). Trimming stripped 6 bases from V and 9 bases from J, with 19 bases between. Per germline, CDR1 SEHNR and CDR2 FQNEAQ (reference sequence). There are 14 residues in the CDR3.

This clone appeared a few times. The chain is built from TRBV7-2 and TRBJ2-5, with no clear D. Trimming cost V 2 bases and J 5 bases, with 6 bases left between them. CDR1 SGHTA and CDR2 FQGNSA come from the germline V gene. The CDR3 is made up of 12 amino acids. CDR3 residues: CASSLQAETQYF. The CDR3 DNA reads TGTGCCAGCAGCTTACAAGCGGAGACCCAGTACTTC.

This chain links TRBV4-2 with TRBJ2-2, with 7 bases lining up with TRBD1. The CDR3 has 16 residues. V shed 5 bases and J 5 bases; nucleotides not matched to a gene: 11. The germline V gene encodes CDR1 LGHNA and CDR2 YNFKEQ. The CDR3 loop reads CASSRKPTTGTGELFF. In nucleotides, the CDR3 is TGTGCCAGCAGCAGAAAGCCGACGACAGGGACCGGGGAGCTGTTTTTT.

The V and J genes are TRBV4-2 and TRBJ2-7, with 9 positions matching TRBD1. Germline CDR1 LGHNA, CDR2 YNFKEQ. This CDR3 is 15 amino acids long. V gave up 4 bases and J gave up 2 bases; unmatched junction bases: 6. CDR3 residues: CASSRPGQGAYEQYF. Written as DNA, the CDR3 is TGTGCCAGCAGCCGACCGGGACAGGGAGCCTACGAGCAGTACTTC.

The chain is built from TRBV6-5 and TRBJ2-1; 7 bases match TRBD2. Trimming at V came to 4 bases and at J to 5 bases, leaving 5 bases not matched to a gene. Germline CDR1 and CDR2: MNHEY and SVGAGI. The CDR3 runs 14 residues. The CDR3: CASSSRGSDNEQFF. CDR3 in DNA: TGTGCCAGCAGTTCACGCGGGAGTGACAATGAGCAGTTCTTC.

This clone was seen only a few times. The rearrangement uses TRBV7-8 and TRBJ2-5; 7 positions agree with TRBD2. The CDR3 has 17 residues. The germline CDR1 and CDR2 sequences are SGHVS and FQNEAQ. Trimming cost V 5 bases and J 2 bases; bases outside gene matches: 14. CDR3 loop: CASSPTLAGWGQETQYF. As DNA, the CDR3 is TGTGCCAGCAGCCCTACCTTAGCGGGTTGGGGGCAAGAGACCCAGTACTTC.

V gene TRBV7-2 combines with J gene TRBJ1-5, with 7 bases matching TRBD1. Germline CDR1 and CDR2: SGHTA and FQGNSA. The CDR3 is 15 amino acids. V was clipped by 2 bases and J by 4 bases; unmatched bases: 5. CDR3 nucleotides: TGTGCCAGCAGCTTAACGACAGGGCCAAATCAGCCCCAGCATTTT. This gives the protein CASSLTTGPNQPQHF.

The rearrangement joins TRBV9 to TRBJ2-5; the match to TRBD2 covers 10 bases. Germline loops: CDR1 SGDLS, CDR2 YYNGEE. This CDR3 spans 15 amino acids. J was trimmed by 4 bases and V by 5 bases; bases with no gene match: 8. CDR3 amino acids: CASSTGAGGGETQYF. The CDR3 DNA is TGTGCCAGCAGTACGGGAGCGGGAGGGGGAGAGACCCAGTACTTC.

The chain couples TRBV6-5 to TRBJ1-1; D is unclear. With 2 bases removed from V and 4 bases from J, the gap between germline ends came to 14 bases. CDR1 is MNHEY and CDR2 is SVGAGI in the germline V gene. The CDR3 extends over 15 amino acids. The CDR3 loop is CASSYNLGGSTEAFF. The CDR3 DNA is TGTGCCAGCAGTTACAACCTGGGAGGGTCCACTGAAGCTTTCTTT.

The V gene is TRBV2, the J gene TRBJ1-1; maybe TRBD1 (6 bases). The germline gives CDR1 SNHLY, CDR2 FYNNEI. Between the trimmed V and J ends, which lost 5 bases and 7 bases, there was a span of 14 bases. This CDR3 spans 13 amino acids. DNA of the CDR3: TGTGCCAGCAGTCTCGGGGGCCCGGTTGAAGCTTTCTTT. Its translation: CASSLGGPVEAFF. The entire variable domain, with the rest obtained from reference TRBV2 and TRBJ1-1, is as follows: EPEVTQTPSHQVTQMGQEVILRCVPISNHLYFYWYRQILGQKVEFLVSFYNNEISEKSEIFDDQFSVERPDGSNFTLKIRSTKLEDSAMYFCASSLGGPVEAFFGQGTRLTVV.

The V gene is TRBV10-1, the J gene TRBJ2-1; 10 nucleotides align to TRBD2. Trimming at V came to 3 bases and at J to 8 bases, leaving 7 bases not matched to a gene. Germline-derived CDR1 and CDR2 are WNHNN and SYGVQD (reference sequence). The CDR3 contains 15 residues. Here the CDR3 reads CASSELAGIRDEQFF. DNA for the CDR3: TGCGCCAGCAGTGAACTAGCGGGGATCAGGGATGAGCAGTTCTTC.

V is TRBV9 and J is TRBJ2-7; perhaps TRBD2 as D (6 bases). Germline CDR1 is SGDLS and CDR2 is YYNGEE. CDR3 length equals 16 residues. V dropped 2 bases and J dropped 1 base, with 16 bases sitting between them. CDR3: CASSVASGTPSYEQYF. The CDR3 DNA follows: TGTGCCAGCAGCGTTGCCTCCGGGACTCCGTCCTACGAGCAGTACTTC.

This chain joins TRBV6-1 and TRBJ1-5; D gene unclear. Trimming took off 2 bases at V and 3 bases at J, with 11 bases between the two ends. CDR3 size: 15 residues. Germline-derived CDR1 and CDR2 are MNHNS and SASEGT. CDR3 sequence: CASSERAAINQPQHF. The CDR3, as DNA: TGTGCCAGCAGTGAAAGGGCAGCGATCAATCAGCCCCAGCATTTT.

The chain carries TRBV5-1 and TRBJ2-4, with TRBD1 matching 7 bases. This CDR3 is built from 15 residues. The trim removed 2 bases at V and 3 bases at J, leaving 5 bases unmatched. CDR1 and CDR2 from the germline V gene are SGHRS and YFSETQ. The CDR3 DNA is TGCGCCAGCAGCTTAGGCCAGGGGGACAAAAACATTCAGTACTTC. Encoded protein: CASSLGQGDKNIQYF.

The chain links TRBV5-5 to TRBJ2-1; 9 bases fit TRBD2. Trimming cost V 4 bases and J 8 bases; bases outside gene matches: 7. The CDR3 is 14 amino acids. CDR1 and CDR2 (germline): SGHKS, YYEKEE (reference sequence). The CDR3 spells CASSQIAGVDEQFF. DNA of the CDR3: TGTGCCAGCAGCCAAATAGCGGGAGTGGATGAGCAGTTCTTC. Based on the CDR3 plus reference TRBV5-5 and TRBJ2-1, the full variable domain is DAGVTQSPTHLIKTRGQQVTLRCSPISGHKSVSWYQQVLGQGPQFIFQYYEKEERGRGNFPDRFSARQFPNYSSELNVNALLLGDSALYLCASSQIAGVDEQFFGPGTRLTVL.

The gene calls are TRBV4-1 and TRBJ1-3; D gene unclear. V lost 1 base to trimming and J lost 0 bases, with 10 bases between them. The CDR3 extends over 16 amino acids. Germline V gene sequence: CDR1 MGHRA, CDR2 YSYEKL. CDR3 nucleotides: TGCGCCAGCAGCCAAGGGTGGTCGGACTCTGGAAACACCATATATTTT. Translating gives CASSQGWSDSGNTIYF.

The chain employs TRBV7-2 and TRBJ2-5, with D uncertain. The germline V gene has CDR1 SGHTA and CDR2 FQGNSA. This CDR3 spans 13 amino acids. The V end lost 6 bases, the J end lost 1 base, and 9 bases lay between the germline ends. The CDR3 spells CASSRRTQETQYF. The CDR3, as DNA: TGTGCCAGCAGTCGACGAACCCAAGAGACCCAGTACTTC.

This chain uses TRBV4-3 with TRBJ2-1; 12 bases match TRBD2. The CDR3 is 16 residues long. The V gene's germline CDR1 is LGHNA and CDR2 YSLEER. V lost 3 bases, J lost 7 bases, and 7 bases stayed unmatched. CDR3 sequence (DNA): TGCGCCAGCAGCCACGGACTAGCGGGAAAATGGAATGAGCAGTTCTTC. This sequence encodes CASSHGLAGKWNEQFF.

The gene calls are TRBV15 and TRBJ1-2, with a tentative D call TRBD1 (5 bases). Germline assignment: CDR1 LNHNV and CDR2 YYDKDF (reference sequence). CDR3 length: 15 amino acids. V lost 3 bases and J lost 2, with 13 bases in between. In DNA form, the CDR3 reads TGTGCCACCAGCAGTAATAGGGGACTAAACTATGGCTACACCTTC. This codes for CATSSNRGLNYGYTF.

The chain is built from TRBV21-1 and TRBJ2-3; the table's D call, TRBD2, has no DNA check behind it. TRBV21-1 is designated a pseudogene. The length of the CDR3 is 12 residues. The chain's CDR3 is CASTGRADTQYF. CDR3 sequence (DNA): TGTGCCAGCACGGGGAGAGCAGATACGCAGTATTTT.